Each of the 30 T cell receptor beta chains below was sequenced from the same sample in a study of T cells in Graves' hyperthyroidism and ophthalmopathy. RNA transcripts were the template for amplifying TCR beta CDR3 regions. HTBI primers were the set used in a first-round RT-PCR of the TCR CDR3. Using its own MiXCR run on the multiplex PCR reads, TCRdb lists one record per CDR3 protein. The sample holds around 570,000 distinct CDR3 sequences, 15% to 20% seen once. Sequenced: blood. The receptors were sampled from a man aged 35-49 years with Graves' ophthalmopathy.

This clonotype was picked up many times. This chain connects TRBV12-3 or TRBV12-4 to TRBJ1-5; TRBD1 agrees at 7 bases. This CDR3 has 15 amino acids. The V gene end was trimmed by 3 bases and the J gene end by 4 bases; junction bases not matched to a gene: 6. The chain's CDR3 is CASSLAGGRNQPQHF. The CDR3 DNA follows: TGTGCCAGCAGTTTGGCAGGGGGACGGAATCAGCCCCAGCATTTT.

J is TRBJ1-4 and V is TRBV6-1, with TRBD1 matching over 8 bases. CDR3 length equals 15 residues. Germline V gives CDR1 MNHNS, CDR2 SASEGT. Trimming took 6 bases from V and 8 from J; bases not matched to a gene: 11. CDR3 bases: TGTGCCAGCAGAAGTGGGACAGGACTGCGAGAAAAACTGTTTTTT. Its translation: CASRSGTGLREKLFF.

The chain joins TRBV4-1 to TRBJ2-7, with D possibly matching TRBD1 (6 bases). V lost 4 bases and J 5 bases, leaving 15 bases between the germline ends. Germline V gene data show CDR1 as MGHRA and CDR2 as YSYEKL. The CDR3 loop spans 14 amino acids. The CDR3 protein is CASSPTQGPHEQYF. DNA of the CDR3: TGCGCCAGCAGCCCCACTCAGGGGCCGCACGAGCAGTACTTC.

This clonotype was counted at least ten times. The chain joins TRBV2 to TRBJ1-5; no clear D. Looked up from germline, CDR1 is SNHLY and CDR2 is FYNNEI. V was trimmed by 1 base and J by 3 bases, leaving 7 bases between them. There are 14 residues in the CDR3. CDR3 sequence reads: CASSEGQFNQPQHF. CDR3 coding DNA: TGTGCCAGCAGTGAAGGGCAGTTCAATCAGCCCCAGCATTTT.

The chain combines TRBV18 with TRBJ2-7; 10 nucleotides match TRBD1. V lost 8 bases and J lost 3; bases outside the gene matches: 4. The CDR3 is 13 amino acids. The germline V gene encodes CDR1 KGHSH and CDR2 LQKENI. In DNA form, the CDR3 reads TGTGCCAGCGCGGGACAGGGGAGCTACGAGCAGTACTTC. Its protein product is CASAGQGSYEQYF. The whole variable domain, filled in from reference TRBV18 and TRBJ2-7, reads NAGVMQNPRHLVRRRGQEARLRCSPMKGHSHVYWYRQLPEEGLKFMVYLQKENIIDESGMPKERFSAEFPKEGPSILRIQQVVRGDSAAYFCASAGQGSYEQYFGPGTRLTVT.

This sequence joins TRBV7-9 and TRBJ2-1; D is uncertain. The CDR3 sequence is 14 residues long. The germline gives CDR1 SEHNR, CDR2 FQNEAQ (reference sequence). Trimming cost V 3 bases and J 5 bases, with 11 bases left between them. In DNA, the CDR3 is TGTGCCAGCAGCTTCCTCGTGGGCCACAATGAGCAGTTCTTC. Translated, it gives CASSFLVGHNEQFF.

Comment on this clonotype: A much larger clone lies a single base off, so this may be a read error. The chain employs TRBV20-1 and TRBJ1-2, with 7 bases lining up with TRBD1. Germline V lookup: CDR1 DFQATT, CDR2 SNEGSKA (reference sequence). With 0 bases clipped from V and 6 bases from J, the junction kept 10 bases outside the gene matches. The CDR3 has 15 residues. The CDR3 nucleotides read TGCAGTGCTAGAGATGGCAGGGGGGCCGGCAATGGCTACACCTTC. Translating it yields CSARDGRGAGNGYTF.

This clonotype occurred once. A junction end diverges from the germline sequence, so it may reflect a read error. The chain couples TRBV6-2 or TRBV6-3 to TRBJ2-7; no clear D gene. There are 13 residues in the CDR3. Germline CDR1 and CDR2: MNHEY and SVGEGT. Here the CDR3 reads CASSYSQTYGQYF. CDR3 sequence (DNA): TGTGCCAGCAGTTATTCCCAGACCTACGGGCAGTACTTC.

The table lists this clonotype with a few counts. CDR3 sequence (DNA): TGTGCCAGCAGCCAAGATCTGGCGGGGGGACCAGAGGATAGTGAGCAGTTCTTC. Encoded protein: CASSQDLAGGPEDSEQFF. The rearrangement links TRBV3-1 to TRBJ2-1; the match to TRBD2 covers 8 bases. J gave up 9 bases and V 0 bases, and 16 bases lay outside the gene matches. This CDR3 has 18 amino acids. Per the germline V gene, CDR1 is LGHDT and CDR2 is YNNKEL (reference sequence).

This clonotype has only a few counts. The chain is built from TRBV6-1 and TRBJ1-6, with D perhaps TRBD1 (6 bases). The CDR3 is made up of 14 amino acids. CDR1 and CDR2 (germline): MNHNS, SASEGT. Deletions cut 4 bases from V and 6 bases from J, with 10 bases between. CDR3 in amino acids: CASSADRPNSPLHF. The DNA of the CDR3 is TGTGCCAGCAGTGCCGACAGGCCTAATTCACCCCTCCACTTT.

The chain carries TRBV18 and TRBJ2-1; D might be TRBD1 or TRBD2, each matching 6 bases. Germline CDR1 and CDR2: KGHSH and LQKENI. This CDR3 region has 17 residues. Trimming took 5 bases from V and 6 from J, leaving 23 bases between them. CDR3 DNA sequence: TGTGCCAGCTCAACTTTCCCTCCCGTAGGGGGGTCCAATGAGCAGTTCTTC. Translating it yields CASSTFPPVGGSNEQFF. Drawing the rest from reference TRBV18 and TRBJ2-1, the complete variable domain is NAGVMQNPRHLVRRRGQEARLRCSPMKGHSHVYWYRQLPEEGLKFMVYLQKENIIDESGMPKERFSAEFPKEGPSILRIQQVVRGDSAAYFCASSTFPPVGGSNEQFFGPGTRLTVL.

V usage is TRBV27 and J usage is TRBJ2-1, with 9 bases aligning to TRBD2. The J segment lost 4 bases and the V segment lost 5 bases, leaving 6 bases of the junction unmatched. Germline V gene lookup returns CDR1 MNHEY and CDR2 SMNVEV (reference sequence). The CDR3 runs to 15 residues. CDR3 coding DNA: TGTGCCAGCAGTCGCCGACTAGCGGAGTACAATGAGCAGTTCTTC. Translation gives CASSRRLAEYNEQFF.

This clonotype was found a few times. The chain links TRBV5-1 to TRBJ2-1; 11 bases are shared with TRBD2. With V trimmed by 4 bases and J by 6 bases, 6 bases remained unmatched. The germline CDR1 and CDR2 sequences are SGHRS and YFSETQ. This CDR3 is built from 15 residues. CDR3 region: CASSKTSGRANEQFF. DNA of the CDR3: TGCGCCAGCAGCAAAACTAGCGGGAGAGCCAATGAGCAGTTCTTC.

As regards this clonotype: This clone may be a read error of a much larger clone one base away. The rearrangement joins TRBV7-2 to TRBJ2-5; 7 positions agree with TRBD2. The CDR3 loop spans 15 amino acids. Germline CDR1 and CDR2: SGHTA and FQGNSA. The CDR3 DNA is TGTGCCAGCAGCTTAGTGCGGGGGAAGGAAGAGACCCAGTGCTTC. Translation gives CASSLVRGKEETQCF.

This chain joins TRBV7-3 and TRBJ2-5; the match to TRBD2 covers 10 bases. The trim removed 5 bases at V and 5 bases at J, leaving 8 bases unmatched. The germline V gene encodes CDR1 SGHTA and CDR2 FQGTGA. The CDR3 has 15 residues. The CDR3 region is CASSRGGGLAETQYF. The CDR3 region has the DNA TGTGCCAGCAGCCGGGGGGGGGGACTAGCGGAGACCCAGTACTTC.

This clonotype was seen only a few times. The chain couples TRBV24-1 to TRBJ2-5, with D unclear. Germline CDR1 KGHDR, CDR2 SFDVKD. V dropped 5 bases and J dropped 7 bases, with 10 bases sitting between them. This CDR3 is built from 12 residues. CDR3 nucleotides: TGTGCCACCAGTGCGAAGCGCGGGACCCAGTACTTC. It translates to CATSAKRGTQYF.

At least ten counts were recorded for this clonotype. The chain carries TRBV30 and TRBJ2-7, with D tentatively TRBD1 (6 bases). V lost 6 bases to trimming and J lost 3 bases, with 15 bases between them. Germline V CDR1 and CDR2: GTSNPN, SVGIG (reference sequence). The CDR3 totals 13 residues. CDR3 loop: CACKGETGYEQYF. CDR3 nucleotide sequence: TGTGCCTGCAAGGGGGAAACCGGCTACGAGCAGTACTTC.

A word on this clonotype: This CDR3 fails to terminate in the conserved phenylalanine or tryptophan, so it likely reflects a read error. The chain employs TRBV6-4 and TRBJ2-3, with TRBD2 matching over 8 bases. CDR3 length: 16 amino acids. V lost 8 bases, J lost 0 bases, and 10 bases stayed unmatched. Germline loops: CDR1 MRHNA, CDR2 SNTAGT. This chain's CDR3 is CASAPRGGGSTDTQYL. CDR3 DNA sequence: TGTGCCAGCGCCCCCCGGGGCGGGGGGAGCACAGATACGCAGTATTTA.

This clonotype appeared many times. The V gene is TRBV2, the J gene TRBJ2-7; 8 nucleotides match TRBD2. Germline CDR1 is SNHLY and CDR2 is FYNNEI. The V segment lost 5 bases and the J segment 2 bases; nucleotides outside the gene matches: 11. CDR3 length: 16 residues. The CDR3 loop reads CASSLPGTRAAYEQYF. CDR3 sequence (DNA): TGTGCCAGCAGTCTACCCGGGACTAGGGCGGCCTACGAGCAGTACTTC. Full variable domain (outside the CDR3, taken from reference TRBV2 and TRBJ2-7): EPEVTQTPSHQVTQMGQEVILRCVPISNHLYFYWYRQILGQKVEFLVSFYNNEISEKSEIFDDQFSVERPDGSNFTLKIRSTKLEDSAMYFCASSLPGTRAAYEQYFGPGTRLTVT.

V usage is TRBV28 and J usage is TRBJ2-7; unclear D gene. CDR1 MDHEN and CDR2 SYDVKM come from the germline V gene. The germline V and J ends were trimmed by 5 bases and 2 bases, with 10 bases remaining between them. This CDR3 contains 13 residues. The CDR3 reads CASSEVGPYEQYF. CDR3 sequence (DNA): TGTGCCAGCAGTGAAGTCGGCCCCTACGAGCAGTACTTC.

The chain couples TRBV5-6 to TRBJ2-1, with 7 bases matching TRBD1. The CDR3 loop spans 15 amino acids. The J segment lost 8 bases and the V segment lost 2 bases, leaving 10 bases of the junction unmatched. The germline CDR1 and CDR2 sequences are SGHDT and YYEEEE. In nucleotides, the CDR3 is TGTGCCAGCAGCTTTCAAGGGGGCATCGGTTATGAGCAGTTCTTC. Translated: CASSFQGGIGYEQFF.

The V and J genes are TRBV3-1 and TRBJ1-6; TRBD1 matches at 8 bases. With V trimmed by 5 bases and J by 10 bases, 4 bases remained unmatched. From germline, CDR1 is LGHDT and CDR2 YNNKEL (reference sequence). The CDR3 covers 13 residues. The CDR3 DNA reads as TGTGCCAGCAGCTCCCGACAGGGGTCACCCCTCCACTTT. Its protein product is CASSSRQGSPLHF.

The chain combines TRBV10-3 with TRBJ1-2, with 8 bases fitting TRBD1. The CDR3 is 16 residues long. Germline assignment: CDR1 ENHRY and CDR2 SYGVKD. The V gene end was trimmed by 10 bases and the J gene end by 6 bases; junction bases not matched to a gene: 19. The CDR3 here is CATRLQGAKNADGYTF. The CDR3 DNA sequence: TGTGCCACCCGCCTTCAGGGGGCGAAAAATGCAGATGGCTACACCTTC.

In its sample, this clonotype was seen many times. DNA for the CDR3: TGTGCCAGCAGTCCGGGGCAGGGGGCGTTTTACGAGCAGTACTTC. Amino acid sequence: CASSPGQGAFYEQYF. The chain has TRBV12-3 or TRBV12-4 and TRBJ2-7; 8 bases fit TRBD1. This CDR3 has 15 amino acids. V lost 5 bases to trimming and J lost 4 bases; unmatched junction nucleotides: 10.

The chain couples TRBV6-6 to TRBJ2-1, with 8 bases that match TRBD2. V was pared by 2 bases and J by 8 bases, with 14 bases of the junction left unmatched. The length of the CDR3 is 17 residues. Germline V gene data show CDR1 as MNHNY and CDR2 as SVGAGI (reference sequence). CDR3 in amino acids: CASSYIYGLAGLDEQFF. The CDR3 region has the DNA TGTGCCAGCAGTTACATATACGGTCTAGCGGGCTTGGATGAGCAGTTCTTC.

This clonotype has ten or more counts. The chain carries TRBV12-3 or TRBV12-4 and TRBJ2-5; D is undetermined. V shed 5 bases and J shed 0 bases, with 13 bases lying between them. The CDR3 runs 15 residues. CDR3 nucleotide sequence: TGTGCCAGCAGTCGTGCTCAAGGGTACCAAGAGACCCAGTACTTC. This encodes CASSRAQGYQETQYF.

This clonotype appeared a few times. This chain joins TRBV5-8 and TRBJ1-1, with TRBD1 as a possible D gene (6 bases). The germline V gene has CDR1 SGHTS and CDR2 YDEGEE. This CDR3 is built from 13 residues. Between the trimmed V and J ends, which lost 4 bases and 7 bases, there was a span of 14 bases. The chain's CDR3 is CASSDPNRDEAFF. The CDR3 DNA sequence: TGTGCCAGCAGCGACCCCAACAGGGATGAAGCTTTCTTT.

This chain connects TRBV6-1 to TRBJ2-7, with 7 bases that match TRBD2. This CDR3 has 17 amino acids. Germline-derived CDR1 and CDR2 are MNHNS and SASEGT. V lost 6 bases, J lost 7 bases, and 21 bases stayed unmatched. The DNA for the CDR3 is TGTGCCAGCAGGGGGGGGGACCTCACTGGTTTGTTAGGAGAGCAGTACTTC. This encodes CASRGGDLTGLLGEQYF.

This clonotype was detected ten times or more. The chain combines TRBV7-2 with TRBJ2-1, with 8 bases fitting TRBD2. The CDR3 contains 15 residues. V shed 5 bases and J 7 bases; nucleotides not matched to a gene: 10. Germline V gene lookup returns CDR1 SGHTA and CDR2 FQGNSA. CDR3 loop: CASSTSGTRVNEQFF. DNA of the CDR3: TGTGCCAGCAGCACCTCCGGGACTAGGGTAAATGAGCAGTTCTTC.

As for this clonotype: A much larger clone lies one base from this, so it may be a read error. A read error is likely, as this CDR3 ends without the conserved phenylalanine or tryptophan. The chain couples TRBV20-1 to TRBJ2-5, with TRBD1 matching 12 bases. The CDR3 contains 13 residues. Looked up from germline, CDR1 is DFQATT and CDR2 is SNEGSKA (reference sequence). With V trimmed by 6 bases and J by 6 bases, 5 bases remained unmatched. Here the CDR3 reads CSAGQGATKTQYL. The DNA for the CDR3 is TGCAGTGCGGGACAGGGGGCGACGAAGACCCAGTACTTA.